This entry is about one T cell receptor (beta chain). Its antigen is not known. The record originates from a study of shared clonotypes between healthy human individuals. General study findings and limits: The genetic and exposure-history diversity represented was limited by few donors. Naive subsets usually exceeded memory subsets in estimated richness.

A deep-level run was used for the assay. Profiling relied on immunoSEQ multiplex PCR, and the TCRdb table lists in-frame clones only, not all of them. The profile shows hundreds of thousands of clones, 72% of them singletons. The V gene end was trimmed by 6 bases and the J gene end by 2 bases; junction bases not matched to a gene: 2. The CDR3 extends over 14 amino acids. Germline CDR1 LGHNT, CDR2 FRNRAP. The chain recombines TRBV12-5 with TRBJ2-3; 10 bases fit TRBD2. What was sequenced was memory CD4+ T cells sorted from blood. Subset in this sample: CD45RA-negative fraction. The clonotype comes from a woman under 40 in good health. CDR3 sequence: CASGGTSVTDTQYF. In DNA, the CDR3 is TGTGCTAGTGGGGGGACTAGCGTCACAGATACGCAGTATTTT.